The next 29 T cell receptor beta chains were all read from a single sample in a study of blood T cell repertoires in COVID-19 (TCRdb year 2020). Libraries came from the immunoSEQ multiplex PCR assay. TCRdb provides this immuneACCESS table in a form limited to in-frame rearrangements. Some clones are lacking; in checked studies, under half of them reflect an unresolved V gene, and why the rest are absent is not known. The sample records over 250,000 clones, around 86% of which are singletons. Of the sample, around 10% is held by the ten largest clones. The sequenced material came from peripheral blood. The source is a middle-aged man who had recovered from COVID-19.

The chain recombines TRBV25-1 with TRBJ1-1; D is undetermined. CDR1 MGHDK and CDR2 SYGVNS come from the germline V gene. This CDR3 is built from 15 residues. Trimming took off 4 bases at V and 4 bases at J, with 16 bases between the two ends. In DNA form, the CDR3 reads TGTGCCAGCAGTGGTTTGACCTCCTCAGGCACTGAAGCTTTCTTT. Its protein is CASSGLTSSGTEAFF.

This clone was seen once. The J gene is TRBJ2-5, the V gene TRBV19, with 9 bases identical to TRBD2. Germline CDR1 is LNHDA and CDR2 is SQIVND (reference sequence). The CDR3 totals 14 residues. Trimming took 6 bases from V and 7 from J; bases not matched to a gene: 9. CDR3 nucleotide sequence: TGTGCCAGTAGCTCAGCGGGGGGACCCTTGACCCAGTACTTC. Its translation is CASSSAGGPLTQYF.

This clone was detected only once. This chain uses TRBV20-1 with TRBJ2-1, with D tentatively TRBD2 (5 bases). The CDR3 is 14 residues long. The V gene lost 3 bases and the J gene lost 4 bases, with 13 bases spanning the gap. Germline values: CDR1 DFQATT, CDR2 SNEGSKA (reference sequence). CDR3 sequence: CSASASGGYNEQFF. The CDR3 nucleotides are TGCAGTGCTAGTGCGAGCGGAGGTTACAATGAGCAGTTCTTC.

The genes are TRBV4-3 and TRBJ1-6; D is undetermined. V lost 5 bases to trimming and J lost 5 bases, with 10 bases between them. Germline V lookup: CDR1 LGHNA, CDR2 YSLEER. The CDR3 extends over 14 amino acids. The CDR3 protein is CASSAGYDNSPLHF. The DNA of the CDR3 is TGCGCCAGCAGCGCGGGATACGATAATTCACCCCTCCACTTT.

J is TRBJ2-7 and V is TRBV5-8; TRBD1 is a possible D gene (5 bases). Germline CDR1 SGHTS, CDR2 YDEGEE. This CDR3 region has 12 residues. V lost 4 bases to trimming and J lost 6 bases, with 11 bases between them. CDR3: CASSIRVGEQYF. As DNA, the CDR3 is TGTGCCAGCAGCATCAGGGTGGGCGAGCAGTACTTC.

The rearrangement uses TRBV23-1 and TRBJ2-7; no reliable D call. TRBV23-1 is classed as an ORF, of uncertain function. The CDR3 totals 14 residues. Deletions cut 0 bases from V and 2 bases from J, with 8 bases between. CDR3 protein: CASSQSGRPYEQYF. The DNA of the CDR3 is TGCGCCAGCAGTCAATCAGGCAGGCCCTACGAGCAGTACTTC.

The chain couples TRBV10-3 to TRBJ2-1; 11 nucleotides match TRBD2. V dropped 10 bases and J dropped 0; count of bases not matched to a gene: 11. Germline V lookup: CDR1 ENHRY, CDR2 SYGVKD. This CDR3 is 17 amino acids long. The CDR3 coding sequence is TGTGCCACTCTAGCGGGAGGATCCGGTAGCTCCTACAATGAGCAGTTCTTC. Residues: CATLAGGSGSSYNEQFF.

The chain combines TRBV12-5 with TRBJ2-2; D might be TRBD2 (5 bases). The germline V and J ends were trimmed by 1 base and 5 bases, with 5 bases remaining between them. The germline V gene encodes CDR1 LGHNT and CDR2 FRNRAP. CDR3 length: 13 residues. The CDR3 loop is CASGLAGTGELFF. Here the CDR3 DNA reads TGTGCTAGTGGTTTGGCGGGAACCGGGGAGCTGTTTTTT.

The chain joins TRBV4-2 to TRBJ2-1; D gene ambiguous. CDR1 and CDR2 from the germline V gene are LGHNA and YNFKEQ. This CDR3 has 14 amino acids. V was shortened by 0 bases and J by 5 bases, with 8 bases between the two germline ends. The CDR3 protein is CASSQDLSDNEQFF. The CDR3, as DNA: TGTGCCAGCAGCCAAGATCTCAGCGACAATGAGCAGTTCTTC.

The CDR3 bases are TGTGCCAGCAGTGTCCGTTACACCGGGGAGCTGTTTTTT. As protein: CASSVRYTGELFF. The gene calls are TRBV2 and TRBJ2-2; D is ambiguous. The CDR3 totals 13 residues. The ends were cut back, 4 bases at V and 3 bases at J, with 6 bases in the middle. Germline CDR1 and CDR2: SNHLY and FYNNEI.

This chain joins TRBV6-6 and TRBJ2-5; the match to TRBD2 covers 7 bases. The CDR3 runs 13 residues. Germline V lookup: CDR1 MNHNY, CDR2 SVGAGI (reference sequence). V was clipped by 5 bases and J by 5 bases; unmatched bases: 5. This CDR3 reads CASSPPRGETQYF. CDR3 bases: TGTGCCAGCAGTCCACCGCGGGGGGAGACCCAGTACTTC.

V usage is TRBV27 and J usage is TRBJ1-5, with 9 bases identical to TRBD1. The V segment lost 6 bases and the J segment 4 bases; nucleotides outside the gene matches: 10. The CDR3 runs 16 residues. The germline CDR1 and CDR2 sequences are MNHEY and SMNVEV (reference sequence). This chain's CDR3 is CASRGLQGAHNQPQHF. CDR3 DNA sequence: TGTGCCAGCAGGGGATTACAGGGGGCTCATAATCAGCCCCAGCATTTT.

The genes are TRBV11-1 and TRBJ2-5; no clear D gene. Germline V gene lookup returns CDR1 SGHAT and CDR2 FQDESV (reference sequence). The CDR3 has 14 residues. Trimming removed 1 base at V and 2 bases at J, with 8 bases between. CDR3: CASSLGFQQETQYF. The CDR3 region has the DNA TGTGCCAGCAGCTTAGGGTTTCAGCAAGAGACCCAGTACTTC.

V is TRBV6-5 and J is TRBJ2-2; TRBD2 is a possible D gene (5 bases). The CDR3 is 14 residues long. Germline CDR1 reads MNHEY; CDR2 reads SVGAGI. Trimming shortened V by 6 bases and J by 2 bases, and 10 bases separated the two germline ends. CDR3 sequence reads: CASRGAFNTGELFF. In DNA, the CDR3 is TGTGCCAGCAGGGGAGCGTTCAACACCGGGGAGCTGTTTTTT.

V is TRBV7-9 and J is TRBJ1-6; maybe TRBD1 (6 bases). Germline V CDR1 and CDR2: SEHNR, FQNEAQ (reference sequence). This CDR3 spans 12 amino acids. Deletions cut 5 bases from V and 13 bases from J, with 12 bases between. The CDR3 reads CASSPGGPPLHF. Here the CDR3 DNA reads TGTGCCAGCAGCCCCGGGGGGCCGCCCCTCCACTTT. Combining the CDR3 with reference TRBV7-9 and TRBJ1-6 gives the whole variable domain DTGVSQNPRHKITKRGQNVTFRCDPISEHNRLYWYRQTLGQGPEFLTYFQNEAQLEKSRLLSDRFSAERPKGSFSTLEIQRTEQGDSAMYLCASSPGGPPLHFGNGTRLTVT.

The V call is TRBV6-2 or TRBV6-3, the J call TRBJ1-6; 8 bases align to TRBD1. Trimming cost V 5 bases and J 10 bases; bases outside gene matches: 13. The V gene's germline CDR1 is MNHEY and CDR2 SVGEGT. The CDR3 totals 16 residues. The CDR3 sequence: CASSQPRTGLVSPLHF. In DNA form, the CDR3 reads TGTGCCAGCAGTCAACCTCGGACAGGGTTGGTCTCACCCCTCCACTTT.

The rearrangement links TRBV14 to TRBJ2-7; 7 bases are shared with TRBD1. Germline values: CDR1 SGHDN, CDR2 FVKESK. Unmatched junction bases numbered 15, after V lost 3 bases and J lost 7 bases. CDR3 size: 16 residues. The CDR3 DNA reads TGTGCCAGCAGCCAGGAAACCGGGACAGCCTCCTGGGAGCAGTACTTC. Translation: CASSQETGTASWEQYF. The full variable domain, its missing parts supplied by reference TRBV14 and TRBJ2-7, is EAGVTQFPSHSVIEKGQTVTLRCDPISGHDNLYWYRRVMGKEIKFLLHFVKESKQDESGMPNNRFLAERTGGTYSTLKVQPAELEDSGVYFCASSQETGTASWEQYFGPGTRLTVT.

The chain employs TRBV29-1 and TRBJ1-5; 11 bases are a match to TRBD1. Germline CDR1 and CDR2: SQVTM and ANQGSEA. The CDR3 loop spans 13 amino acids. The V segment lost 3 bases and the J segment 6 bases; nucleotides outside the gene matches: 1. Here the CDR3 reads CSVEGTGGQPQHF. CDR3 nucleotide sequence: TGCAGCGTTGAGGGGACAGGGGGTCAGCCCCAGCATTTT.

The genes are TRBV19 and TRBJ2-2; D perhaps matches TRBD1 (8 bases). Trimming removed 10 bases from V and 3 bases from J, with 15 bases in between. The CDR3 is 14 amino acids. From germline, CDR1 is LNHDA and CDR2 SQIVND (reference sequence). The CDR3 DNA reads as TGTGCCACACAGGGGGGGTTATACACCGGGGAGCTGTTTTTT. It translates to CATQGGLYTGELFF.

The chain combines TRBV7-6 with TRBJ2-7; 7 nucleotides line up with TRBD1. The germline gives CDR1 SGHVS, CDR2 FNYEAQ. The CDR3 sequence is 15 residues long. V dropped 1 base and J dropped 3; count of bases not matched to a gene: 6. CDR3 sequence (DNA): TGTGCCAGCAGCTTAGGAAGTCAGGGGGACTACGAGCAGTACTTC. As protein: CASSLGSQGDYEQYF.

This sequence joins TRBV30 and TRBJ1-6, with 11 bases fitting TRBD1. Germline CDR1 and CDR2: GTSNPN and SVGIG (reference sequence). The CDR3 loop spans 14 amino acids. Trimming removed 0 bases from V and 9 bases from J; junction bases left unmatched: 1. In nucleotides, the CDR3 is TGTGCCTGGAGTGTCGGGACAGGGGGTTCACCCCTCCACTTT. Its translation is CAWSVGTGGSPLHF.

This sequence joins TRBV10-3 and TRBJ1-2; D not certain. CDR1 is ENHRY, CDR2 SYGVKD, per germline. There are 15 residues in the CDR3. V was cut by 10 bases and J by 0 bases, with 18 bases left in between. CDR3 DNA: TGTGCCACTGCCGACCGGGAGAGAGCTAACTATGGCTACACCTTC. Translation: CATADRERANYGYTF.

This rearrangement joins TRBV5-4 to TRBJ1-6, with TRBD1 matching 10 bases. J gave up 15 bases and V 4 bases, and 7 bases lay outside the gene matches. The germline V gene has CDR1 SGHNT and CDR2 YYREEE (reference sequence). This CDR3 contains 13 residues. CDR3 sequence: CASSKSRDRGLHF. For the CDR3, the DNA is TGTGCCAGCAGCAAAAGCCGGGACAGGGGCCTCCACTTT.

This chain links TRBV18 with TRBJ2-5; weak D call: TRBD2 (6 bases). Trimming left V 1 base short and J 5 bases short, with 11 bases between. CDR3 length: 14 residues. The V gene's germline CDR1 is KGHSH and CDR2 LQKENI. CDR3 sequence: CASSPLPRGETQYF. For the CDR3, the DNA is TGTGCCAGCTCACCACTTCCCCGGGGGGAGACCCAGTACTTC.

The chain uses TRBV5-1 and TRBJ2-1, with 8 nucleotides matching TRBD2. Per germline, CDR1 SGHRS and CDR2 YFSETQ. V shed 3 bases, J shed 6 bases, and the junction held 14 bases outside the gene matches. There are 17 residues in the CDR3. The CDR3, as DNA: TGCGCCAGCAGCTGGGCCGGGTCGCGGGGGGCGGGCAATGAGCAGTTCTTC. It encodes CASSWAGSRGAGNEQFF. The whole variable domain, remainder taken from reference TRBV5-1 and TRBJ2-1, is KAGVTQTPRYLIKTRGQQVTLSCSPISGHRSVSWYQQTPGQGLQFLFEYFSETQRNKGNFPGRFSGRQFSNSRSEMNVSTLELGDSALYLCASSWAGSRGAGNEQFFGPGTRLTVL.

CDR3 nucleotide sequence: TGTGCCAGTAGTCCAAGGGGTCAGGGGCGAGTCGCTTTCTTT. This encodes CASSPRGQGRVAFF. V usage is TRBV19 and J usage is TRBJ1-1, with a possible D match to TRBD1 (6 bases). CDR1 and CDR2 (germline): LNHDA, SQIVND (reference sequence). CDR3 length: 14 amino acids. Trimming pared 5 bases from V and 11 bases from J, leaving 21 bases between.

This sequence joins TRBV7-6 and TRBJ1-3; TRBD1 aligns across 9 bases. The CDR3 has 17 amino acids. Germline V CDR1 and CDR2: SGHVS, FNYEAQ. V was pared by 5 bases and J by 1 base, with 9 bases of the junction left unmatched. Written as DNA, the CDR3 is TGTGCCAGCAGCCCAAGGGGACAGGGCTATTCTGGAAACACCATATATTTT. Amino acids: CASSPRGQGYSGNTIYF.

This chain connects TRBV2 to TRBJ2-5; weak D call: TRBD2 (6 bases). The CDR3 covers 14 residues. CDR1 is SNHLY and CDR2 is FYNNEI in the germline V gene. V was trimmed by 9 bases and J by 3 bases, leaving 17 bases between them. CDR3 in DNA: TGTGCCAGTCCGGGACTGGGGGGAGAAGAGACCCAGTACTTC. Translating it yields CASPGLGGEETQYF.

The chain joins TRBV19 to TRBJ1-1; 7 positions match TRBD1. The CDR3 runs to 16 residues. The V segment lost 5 bases and the J segment 0 bases; nucleotides outside the gene matches: 9. Per germline, CDR1 LNHDA and CDR2 SQIVND (reference sequence). As DNA, the CDR3 is TGTGCCAGTAGTCGCCGACAGGGAAAGATGAACACTGAAGCTTTCTTT. This codes for CASSRRQGKMNTEAFF.